Below, one T cell receptor beta chain is given with its context. Its matching antigen is unknown. The study ran its PCR with 60 Vbeta and 13 Jbeta primers. Sequenced by immunoSEQ multiplex PCR; TCRdb stores in-frame clones only, minus some. The sample contains about 240,000 clones, 85% of which appear only once. The data derive from a study of cytomegalovirus exposure and HLA in healthy donors. General study findings and limits: In a later analysis, TCR beta V- and J-gene trimming showed a link to a missense DCLRE1C variant. The study recorded fewer than 200 TCR beta chains that were cytomegalovirus-associated. Later analysis indicated greater clonal expansion among HLA-associated TCR beta chains than among equally common other chains. Confirmation was obtained in vitro that a few CMV-associated chains are specific for CMV antigens.

The sequence derives from a girl aged 2 to 10 in good health and CMV-seronegative. The specimen sequenced was PBMCs.

The CDR3 loop reads CASRMEGATDTQYF. DNA for the CDR3: TGTGCCAGCAGGATGGAGGGAGCCACAGATACGCAGTATTTT. The V call is TRBV11-2, the J call TRBJ2-3, with D tentatively TRBD2 (6 bases). Germline V gives CDR1 SGHAT, CDR2 FQNNGV. V was clipped by 6 bases and J by 2 bases, with 12 bases between them. The CDR3 extends over 14 amino acids.